These 20 T cell receptor beta chains were sequenced from one sample in a study of blood T cell repertoires in COVID-19. Measured with immunoSEQ multiplex PCR; TCRdb has only the in-frame clones, and not every one. Among over 10,000 clones listed, 80% to 90% were seen once. Sequencing input: peripheral blood. These receptors were collected from a human donor in a cohort sampled during active COVID-19.

The chain combines TRBV4-1 with TRBJ2-3, with TRBD2 matching 10 bases. Germline loops: CDR1 MGHRA, CDR2 YSYEKL. This CDR3 is 17 amino acids long. With V trimmed by 0 bases and J by 5 bases, 8 bases remained unmatched. CDR3 sequence (DNA): TGCGCCAGCAGCCAAGAGGAGAGCGGGAGGGCCCTAGATACGCAGTATTTT. Residues: CASSQEESGRALDTQYF.

The V gene is TRBV5-1, the J gene TRBJ2-4, with 9 bases matching TRBD1. CDR1 is SGHRS, CDR2 YFSETQ, per germline. Trimming at V came to 4 bases and at J to 8 bases, leaving 13 bases not matched to a gene. The CDR3 is made up of 16 amino acids. CDR3 amino acids: CASSPGQGRMRDIQYF. As DNA, the CDR3 is TGCGCCAGCAGCCCCGGACAGGGGCGTATGAGGGACATTCAGTACTTC.

V is TRBV15 and J is TRBJ1-2; D is possibly TRBD1 (6 bases). V lost 4 bases to trimming and J lost 4 bases, with 13 bases between them. The germline CDR1 and CDR2 sequences are LNHNV and YYDKDF (reference sequence). The CDR3 consists of 14 residues. As DNA, the CDR3 is TGTGCCACCAGCAAACGGACAGATGCCTATGGCTACACCTTC. Its translation: CATSKRTDAYGYTF.

The chain joins TRBV10-1 to TRBJ2-2, with unresolved D. V shed 0 bases and J shed 4 bases, with 3 bases lying between them. The CDR3 is made up of 13 amino acids. CDR1 is WNHNN and CDR2 is SYGVQD in the germline V gene (reference sequence). CDR3 sequence reads: CASSESLTGELFF. CDR3 sequence (DNA): TGCGCCAGCAGTGAGTCCCTCACCGGGGAGCTGTTTTTT.

V usage is TRBV29-1 and J usage is TRBJ2-5; the D is unclear. This CDR3 has 11 residues. Between the trimmed V and J ends, which lost 8 bases and 5 bases, there was a span of 12 bases. CDR1 is SQVTM, CDR2 ANQGSEA, per germline. Written as DNA, the CDR3 is TGCAGCTCCGTGAGCGCCGAGACCCAGTACTTC. Amino acid sequence: CSSVSAETQYF.

The CDR3 loop reads CASSQGGRLQLSEKLFF. The CDR3 DNA is TGTGCCAGCTCACAAGGGGGACGGTTGCAACTAAGTGAAAAACTGTTTTTT. This rearrangement joins TRBV18 to TRBJ1-4; D possibly corresponds to TRBD1 (6 bases). The V gene lost 4 bases and the J gene lost 7 bases, with 22 bases spanning the gap. Germline CDR1 reads KGHSH; CDR2 reads LQKENI. CDR3 length: 17 amino acids.

In DNA form, the CDR3 reads TGTGCCAGCAGTTTTGGGGGGAATGAGCAGTTCTTC. It codes for CASSFGGNEQFF. The chain couples TRBV12-3 or TRBV12-4 to TRBJ2-1; tentatively, D is TRBD2 (6 bases). With 3 bases removed from V and 7 bases from J, the gap between germline ends came to 7 bases. There are 12 residues in the CDR3.

The rearrangement uses TRBV28 and TRBJ1-1; tentatively, D is TRBD1 (5 bases). Between the trimmed V and J ends, which lost 2 bases and 9 bases, there was a span of 10 bases. The CDR3 is 12 residues long. Germline loops: CDR1 MDHEN, CDR2 SYDVKM. CDR3 sequence: CASSLQGLQAFF. The CDR3 DNA reads as TGTGCCAGCAGTTTACAGGGCCTTCAAGCTTTCTTT. The full variable domain, in which reference TRBV28 and TRBJ1-1 provide the parts outside the CDR3, is DVKVTQSSRYLVKRTGEKVFLECVQDMDHENMFWYRQDPGLGLRLIYFSYDVKMKEKGDIPEGYSVSREKKERFSLILESASTNQTSMYLCASSLQGLQAFFGQGTRLTVV.

The V call is TRBV7-9, the J call TRBJ2-3; 8 bases are a match to TRBD2. CDR1 is SEHNR, CDR2 FQNEAQ, per germline (reference sequence). The V and J ends lost 5 bases and 3 bases, in that order; junction bases with no gene match: 7. The CDR3 has 15 residues. The CDR3 protein is CASSTLAEGTDTQYF. The CDR3 bases are TGTGCCAGCAGCACACTAGCGGAGGGGACAGATACGCAGTATTTT.

This chain connects TRBV7-9 to TRBJ2-7, with D perhaps TRBD1 (6 bases). The CDR3 loop spans 13 amino acids. Germline values: CDR1 SEHNR, CDR2 FQNEAQ (reference sequence). Trimming pared 2 bases from V and 2 bases from J, leaving 7 bases between. Here the CDR3 reads CASSLQGPYEQYF. The CDR3 bases are TGTGCCAGCAGCTTACAGGGGCCCTACGAGCAGTACTTC.

This clone was detected once. The V gene is TRBV10-3, the J gene TRBJ2-7, with 8 bases aligning to TRBD2. The CDR3 is 15 amino acids. CDR1 and CDR2 (germline): ENHRY, SYGVKD. Trimming removed 6 bases from V and 3 bases from J; junction bases left unmatched: 10. The CDR3 DNA reads as TGTGCCATCAGGATCGCTAGCGGGCCAAGCTACGAGCAGTACTTC. Its protein is CAIRIASGPSYEQYF.

The sample holds one count of this clone. The gene calls are TRBV9 and TRBJ1-1, with a tentative D call TRBD1 (6 bases). V lost 6 bases, J lost 1 base, and 16 bases lay in between. The CDR3 has 15 amino acids. Germline lookup yields CDR1 SGDLS and CDR2 YYNGEE. The CDR3 DNA sequence: TGTGCCAGCAAAGGGGGGGCAGCTTCGAACACTGAAGCTTTCTTT. Its translation is CASKGGAASNTEAFF.

The V and J genes are TRBV3-1 (or the pseudogene TRBV3-2) and TRBJ2-5; a weak D match, TRBD1 (5 bases). This CDR3 comprises 14 residues. In germline, CDR1 is LGHDT, CDR2 YNNKEL (reference sequence). V shed 1 base and J shed 5 bases, with 11 bases lying between them. CDR3 residues: CASSQAQGVETQYF. As DNA, the CDR3 is TGTGCCAGCAGCCAAGCGCAGGGTGTGGAGACCCAGTACTTC.

The V call is TRBV7-9, the J call TRBJ2-3; 10 positions agree with TRBD2. Germline V lookup: CDR1 SEHNR, CDR2 FQNEAQ (reference sequence). The length of the CDR3 is 17 residues. The junction had 8 bases not matched to a gene; V was cut back by 5 bases and J by 0 bases. The DNA for the CDR3 is TGTGCCAGCAGCCCATGGACTAGCGGTGCTAGCACAGATACGCAGTATTTT. Translated, it gives CASSPWTSGASTDTQYF.

The genes are TRBV6-5 and TRBJ1-2, with TRBD1 as a possible D gene (6 bases). Germline V gene lookup returns CDR1 MNHEY and CDR2 SVGAGI. The CDR3 has 15 residues. Trimming removed 2 bases from V and 2 bases from J, with 12 bases in between. Here the CDR3 reads CASSYLFGQNYGYTF. CDR3 DNA sequence: TGTGCCAGCAGTTACCTTTTCGGACAGAACTATGGCTACACCTTC.

The chain uses TRBV6-2 or TRBV6-3 and TRBJ2-3; 9 positions match TRBD2. The junction had 7 bases not matched to a gene; V was cut back by 2 bases and J by 4 bases. Germline CDR1 is MNHEY and CDR2 is SVGEGT. The CDR3 is 16 residues long. This CDR3 reads CASSYPRRGGPDTQYF. CDR3 nucleotide sequence: TGTGCCAGCAGTTACCCCAGGCGGGGGGGCCCAGATACGCAGTATTTT.

The chain is built from TRBV11-3 and TRBJ1-3, with D possibly being TRBD1 (6 bases). Trimming shortened V by 5 bases and J by 0 bases, and 11 bases separated the two germline ends. CDR3 length: 15 residues. The germline V gene has CDR1 SGHNT and CDR2 YENEEA. CDR3 loop: CASSGGQNSGNTIYF. The CDR3 bases are TGTGCCAGCAGCGGCGGACAGAACTCTGGAAACACCATATATTTT.

The chain uses TRBV6-5 and TRBJ1-3, with 8 bases that match TRBD1. Germline V CDR1 and CDR2: MNHEY, SVGAGI. Trimming took 8 bases from V and 0 from J; bases not matched to a gene: 3. The CDR3 consists of 14 residues. DNA of the CDR3: TGTGCCAGCGAACAGGGGGACTCTGGAAACACCATATATTTT. This translates into CASEQGDSGNTIYF.

The rearrangement uses TRBV18 and TRBJ1-2; tentatively, D is TRBD1 (5 bases). Germline V gene lookup returns CDR1 KGHSH and CDR2 LQKENI. Trimming pared 2 bases from V and 8 bases from J, leaving 9 bases between. CDR3 length equals 12 residues. The CDR3 nucleotides read TGTGCCAGCTCACCAGCAGGGAAAGGCTACACCTTC. Protein sequence: CASSPAGKGYTF.

This chain joins TRBV29-1 and TRBJ2-5, with D perhaps matching TRBD1 (5 bases). Germline CDR1 is SQVTM and CDR2 is ANQGSEA. V shed 0 bases and J shed 3 bases, with 11 bases lying between them. The CDR3 is made up of 14 amino acids. The CDR3 loop is CSVEDRGTKETQYF. CDR3 nucleotide sequence: TGCAGCGTTGAAGATAGGGGCACTAAAGAGACCCAGTACTTC.